The clone carrying this T cell receptor beta chain was recorded a few times. The PCR ran on 60 Vbeta and 13 Jbeta primers. Sequenced by immunoSEQ multiplex PCR; TCRdb stores in-frame clones only, minus some. Among approximately 150,000 clones listed, approximately 78% were seen once. The sample originates from a study of cytomegalovirus exposure and HLA in healthy donors. Germline V gene data show CDR1 as MDHEN and CDR2 as SYDVKM. The V gene end was trimmed by 5 bases and the J gene end by 4 bases; junction bases not matched to a gene: 4. The CDR3 loop spans 14 amino acids. This receptor was identified in a young man in good health and CMV-seropositive. The sequenced sample consisted of PBMCs. The chain combines TRBV28 with TRBJ2-1; 8 bases are shared with TRBD2. CDR3 sequence reads: CASSRTSPYNEQFF. CDR3 sequence (DNA): TGTGCCAGCAGTCGGACTAGCCCATACAATGAGCAGTTCTTC.